This TCR beta chain was profiled in a study of T cells after yellow fever vaccination. Broader study findings: A weaker secondary response peaked on day 5, the primary on day 15.

This clonotype has only a few counts. A single record per CDR3 protein comes from TCRdb applying MiXCR to the 5' RACE reads. The sample lists around 88,000 distinct CDR3 sequences; about 14% were seen once. The CDR3 contains 13 residues. Trimming shortened V by 5 bases and J by 3 bases, and 10 bases separated the two germline ends. Germline V lookup: CDR1 SEHNR, CDR2 FQNEAQ (reference sequence). The sample in question was CD8+ T cells not binding an NS4B(214-222) dextramer, sorted from PBMCs, obtained roughly 20 days after the first yellow fever vaccination. The chain recombines TRBV7-9 with TRBJ1-1, with D hard to call. This receptor was identified in a man in his late teens or twenties who received the YFV17D yellow fever vaccine. This CDR3 is CASSGMGDTEAFF. CDR3 sequence (DNA): TGTGCCAGCAGCGGGATGGGAGACACTGAAGCTTTCTTT.